Listed below are T cell receptor beta chains from one sample, sequenced in a study of neoadjuvant nivolumab and ipilimumab in lung cancer. Only in-frame clones appear in the TCRdb table, and some are missing; sequencing was by immunoSEQ multiplex PCR. The table records tens of thousands of clones, around 82% of them present only once. Sample: peripheral blood, taken before neoadjuvant nivolumab, alone or with ipilimumab. The receptors stem from an adult with non-small cell lung cancer. CDR3s include the opening cysteine and the closing phenylalanine or tryptophan. The D gene is left open where the match is weak. Rows give clone size only sometimes, using once, few, many, or a class for an expanded clone.

V gene,J gene,clone size,D gene,CDR3 DNA,CDR3 protein
TRBV29-1,TRBJ2-3,-,-,TGCAGCGCTGGTATTATGATGTTCGGAGCGGGAGATACGCAGTATTTT,CSAGIMMFGAGDTQYF
TRBV2,TRBJ2-7,-,TRBD1,TGTGCCAGCGTACTTCCAGGGGGCGGCTCCTACGAGCAGTACTTC,CASVLPGGGSYEQYF
TRBV6-5,TRBJ1-2,few,-,TGTGCCAGCAGTTACGAGGAGACCGACTATGGCTACACCTTC,CASSYEETDYGYTF
TRBV5-1,TRBJ1-3,-,-,TGCGCCAGCAGCTTGTTCGGGGCTGGAAACACCATATATTTT,CASSLFGAGNTIYF
TRBV6-5,TRBJ1-5,-,-,TGTGCCAGCAGTTACAGGCCCGGAGAGCCCCAGCATTTT,CASSYRPGEPQHF
TRBV5-4,TRBJ2-2,-,-,TGTGCCAGCTCAGGCGGCACCGGGGAGCTGTTTTTT,CASSGGTGELFF
TRBV4-1,TRBJ2-4,-,TRBD2,TGCGCCAGCAGCCAAGACAGGGCTGGGACTAGTTGGGGATACATTCAGTACTTC,CASSQDRAGTSWGYIQYF
TRBV7-2,TRBJ1-5,-,-,TGTGCCAGCAGCCTTAGCGGAGGGGCGGGCCAGCCCCAGCATTTT,CASSLSGGAGQPQHF
TRBV29-1,TRBJ2-3,-,-,TGCAGCGTTGTTGGGCGGAGCACAGATACGCAGTATTTT,CSVVGRSTDTQYF
TRBV9,TRBJ2-1,-,-,TGTGCCAGCAGCCCCGAGTTCGGGGAGCAGTTCTTC,CASSPEFGEQFF
TRBV7-2,TRBJ2-3,-,TRBD2,TGTGCCAGCAGCGGGACTAGCGGACACACAGATACGCAGTATTTT,CASSGTSGHTDTQYF
TRBV11-3,TRBJ2-3,-,-,TGTGCCAGCAGCTACACGAGATTCGCAGATACGCAGTATTTT,CASSYTRFADTQYF
TRBV15,TRBJ2-7,-,-,TGTGCCACCAGCAGAGGAGGAGGCCCGATCTCCTACGAGCAGTACTTC,CATSRGGGPISYEQYF
TRBV5-5,TRBJ1-1,-,-,TGTGCCAGCAGCCAAGGGACAGAAGCTTTCTTT,CASSQGTEAFF
TRBV5-5,TRBJ2-1,few,-,TGTGCCAGCAGCTTCGGGGTCATCAATGAGCAGTTCTTC,CASSFGVINEQFF
TRBV14,TRBJ1-1,-,TRBD1,TGTGCCAGCAGCCAAGACAGGGGGGCTGAAGCTTTCTTT,CASSQDRGAEAFF
TRBV11-1,TRBJ1-1,-,-,TGTGCCAGTAGTTGGGGGCAGGGCACTGAAGCTTTCTTT,CASSWGQGTEAFF
TRBV6-5,TRBJ2-1,-,TRBD1,TGTGCCAGCAGGTGGGACAGGGCGTCCTACAATGAGCAGTTCTTC,CASRWDRASYNEQFF
TRBV6-5,TRBJ2-5,-,-,TGTGCCAGCAGTTTGACAGCTCAAGAGACCCAGTACTTC,CASSLTAQETQYF
TRBV5-1,TRBJ2-7,-,TRBD2,TGCGCCAGCAGCTTGGTTTTAGCGGGAGGGCCGGGCGAGCAGTACTTC,CASSLVLAGGPGEQYF
TRBV2,TRBJ2-2,-,-,TGTGCCAGCACGGGGAACGCGAACACCGGGGAGCTGTTTTTT,CASTGNANTGELFF
TRBV7-3,TRBJ1-2,-,-,TGTGCCAGCAGCCCGGGGACCTCCCGTCTCTATGGCTACACCTTC,CASSPGTSRLYGYTF
TRBV7-9,TRBJ1-1,-,TRBD1,TGTGCCAGCAGTGGAAGGGACAGCGAAGCTTTCTTT,CASSGRDSEAFF
TRBV5-1,TRBJ2-7,-,TRBD2,TGCGCCAGCAGATCATCCGGGACTAGCGGGAGGGCCTCTCCCTACGAGCAGTACTTC,CASRSSGTSGRASPYEQYF
TRBV5-1,TRBJ2-3,-,-,TGCGCCAGCAGCTTGGATAAGAATGCTAATACGCAGTATTTT,CASSLDKNANTQYF
TRBV5-1,TRBJ2-1,few,-,TGCGCCAGCAGCCCGCCACTTGGGGATGAGCAGTTCTTC,CASSPPLGDEQFF
TRBV4-1,TRBJ2-1,-,TRBD2,TGCGCCAGCAGCCAAGATTTGGCGGGAGGGCCCTCCTACAATGAGCAGTTCTTC,CASSQDLAGGPSYNEQFF